This T cell receptor beta chain was identified in a study of STAT5B mutations in CD4+ large granular lymphocyte leukemia. The survey-level immunoSEQ assay was used. In the original analysis: A productive frequency of 2.59 x 10-5 was the lowest detectable. Data came from immunoSEQ multiplex PCR; TCRdb stores just in-frame clones and leaves some out. From that table come the V and J calls and clone size; the DNA was used to work out D and trimming. This sample has roughly 34,000 clones, with 76% found just once. Remarks on this clone: Its antigen is currently unknown.

The germline V gene encodes CDR1 MDHEN and CDR2 SYDVKM. CDR3 length equals 15 residues. The junction had 4 bases not matched to a gene; V was cut back by 4 bases and J by 4 bases. Findings of the study overall: Without HLA matching, higher CD4+ than CD8+ T-LGLL clonality could reflect small sample size.

V and J are TRBV28 and TRBJ2-6, with 7 positions matching TRBD2. The specimen sequenced was CD4+ T cells from blood buffy coats. The TCR originated in a human donor in good health. The CDR3 region has the DNA TGTGCCAGCAGTTGGGGGGGATCAGGGGCCAACGTCCTGACTTTC. This codes for CASSWGGSGANVLTF.